Presented here are 29 T cell receptor beta chains from one specimen sequenced in a study of blood T cells in healthy people across ages. The use of a sample-barcoded 5' primer and a J-beta primer mix characterized a second PCR of roughly 7 to 11 cycles. TCRdb re-derived calls from the 5' RACE reads in MiXCR, one entry per CDR3 protein. The profile shows about 830,000 distinct CDR3 sequences, more than 45% of them singletons. The sample consisted of blood. The source is a man younger than 40 in good health.

CDR3 nucleotides: TGTGCCAGCAGTTACACGCCGGGACCGGTGGAAACAGATACGCAGTATTTT. Residues: CASSYTPGPVETDTQYF. The V gene is TRBV6-5, the J gene TRBJ2-3; D is perhaps TRBD1 or TRBD2 (5 bases each). V lost 2 bases, J lost 3 bases, and 18 bases lay in between. Per germline, CDR1 MNHEY and CDR2 SVGAGI. The CDR3 extends over 17 amino acids.

The rearrangement joins TRBV28 to TRBJ2-6; 7 nucleotides match TRBD1. Looked up from germline, CDR1 is MDHEN and CDR2 is SYDVKM. The CDR3 loop spans 15 amino acids. Unmatched junction bases numbered 4, after V lost 8 bases and J lost 0 bases. CDR3 in DNA: TGTGCCAGCTGGGACAGACGCTCTGGGGCCAACGTCCTGACTTTC. Protein product: CASWDRRSGANVLTF. The whole variable domain, filled in from reference TRBV28 and TRBJ2-6, reads DVKVTQSSRYLVKRTGEKVFLECVQDMDHENMFWYRQDPGLGLRLIYFSYDVKMKEKGDIPEGYSVSREKKERFSLILESASTNQTSMYLCASWDRRSGANVLTFGAGSRLTVL.

This clonotype was seen only a few times. This chain connects TRBV5-1 to TRBJ2-7; D possibly uses TRBD1 or TRBD2 (5 bases each). The CDR3 covers 14 residues. V lost 3 bases and J lost 3, with 13 bases in between. CDR1 is SGHRS, CDR2 YFSETQ, per germline. CDR3 region: CASSSRDGHYEQYF. CDR3 nucleotides: TGCGCCAGCAGCTCCAGGGACGGGCACTACGAGCAGTACTTC.

The J gene is TRBJ2-5, the V gene TRBV20-1; TRBD2 matches at 7 bases. V lost 5 bases, J lost 4 bases, and 7 bases stayed unmatched. Germline CDR1 and CDR2: DFQATT and SNEGSKA (reference sequence). This CDR3 is 13 amino acids long. CDR3 coding DNA: TGCAGTGCTCGGAACGGGGGGAGAGAGACCCAGTACTTC. It encodes CSARNGGRETQYF.

The V gene is TRBV25-1, the J gene TRBJ2-7; D is perhaps TRBD2 (7 bases). Germline V gene data show CDR1 as MGHDK and CDR2 as SYGVNS. Deletions cut 6 bases from V and 3 bases from J, with 30 bases between. The CDR3 spans 19 residues. CDR3 protein: CASRGPLRKRGIGGYEQYF. CDR3 nucleotide sequence: TGTGCCAGCAGGGGACCCCTCCGAAAGCGGGGAATAGGGGGCTACGAGCAGTACTTC.

This clonotype was counted only a few times. The chain uses TRBV7-2 and TRBJ2-7, with D perhaps TRBD2 (6 bases). This CDR3 is 15 amino acids long. The germline V and J ends were trimmed by 3 bases and 5 bases, with 17 bases remaining between them. The germline CDR1 and CDR2 sequences are SGHTA and FQGNSA. Here the CDR3 reads CASSFVALGGDEQYF. The CDR3, as DNA: TGTGCCAGCAGCTTCGTGGCCCTAGGCGGGGACGAGCAGTACTTC.

As to this clonotype: This could be a read error, since a much larger clone is one nucleotide away. This rearrangement joins TRBV9 to TRBJ2-1; a possible D gene is TRBD2 (6 bases). The J call may be in error: the DNA end matches TRBJ2-7 better. The CDR3 totals 14 residues. The germline gives CDR1 SGDLS, CDR2 YYNGEE. The CDR3 sequence: CASSVGGAVNEQYF. CDR3 nucleotides: TGTGCCAGCAGCGTAGGCGGGGCGGTTAATGAGCAGTACTTC.

This clonotype has just a few counts. The chain uses TRBV7-2 and TRBJ1-2, with D possibly being TRBD1 (5 bases). The germline gives CDR1 SGHTA, CDR2 FQGNSA. V lost 1 base to trimming and J lost 4 bases, with 16 bases between them. This CDR3 is 16 amino acids long. The CDR3 DNA is TGTGCCAGCAGCTTAGGGGGCCCCGGCTCCGCCTATGGCTACACCTTC. This gives the protein CASSLGGPGSAYGYTF.

The CDR3 coding sequence is TGTGCCAGCAGTGGGGCATTGGAGGTCTATGGCTACACCTTC. Translated: CASSGALEVYGYTF. The rearrangement links TRBV25-1 to TRBJ1-2; D is undetermined. The CDR3 extends over 14 amino acids. Trimming left V 4 bases short and J 4 bases short, with 13 bases between. Germline loops: CDR1 MGHDK, CDR2 SYGVNS.

V and J are TRBV6-5 and TRBJ2-1, with TRBD1 matching over 8 bases. The CDR3 loop spans 19 amino acids. The germline V gene has CDR1 MNHEY and CDR2 SVGAGI. The ends lost 0 bases at V and 1 base at J; junction bases unmatched: 11. In nucleotides, the CDR3 is TGTGCCAGCAGTTACTCGATTGGGGGTAGGACAGGGTCCTACAATGAGCAGTTCTTC. As protein: CASSYSIGGRTGSYNEQFF.

This clonotype was recorded a few times. This chain connects TRBV13 to TRBJ2-1; D gene unclear. V lost 0 bases to trimming and J lost 9 bases, with 6 bases between them. Germline CDR1 is PRHDT and CDR2 is FYEKMQ (reference sequence). This CDR3 is built from 12 residues. Here the CDR3 reads CASSLGLLEQFF. The CDR3, as DNA: TGTGCCAGCAGCTTAGGTCTGCTTGAGCAGTTCTTC.

The chain carries TRBV6-2 or TRBV6-3 and TRBJ2-7; the match to TRBD1 covers 7 bases. The CDR3 is 14 residues long. Germline V lookup: CDR1 MNHEY, CDR2 SVGEGT. J lost 2 bases, V lost 6 bases, and 7 bases had no gene match. This chain's CDR3 is CASRTTGPPYEQYF. The CDR3 bases are TGTGCCAGCAGGACGACAGGGCCTCCCTACGAGCAGTACTTC.

This rearrangement joins TRBV9 to TRBJ2-4; a possible D gene is TRBD1 (5 bases). V was pared by 3 bases and J by 1 base, with 8 bases between. The CDR3 covers 14 residues. Per the germline V gene, CDR1 is SGDLS and CDR2 is YYNGEE. This CDR3 is CASSAGAAKNIQYF. As DNA, the CDR3 is TGTGCCAGCAGCGCTGGGGCGGCCAAAAACATTCAGTACTTC.

The chain couples TRBV4-2 to TRBJ2-7; 9 nucleotides line up with TRBD2. The length of the CDR3 is 14 residues. The ends lost 7 bases at V and 2 bases at J; junction bases unmatched: 6. Germline values: CDR1 LGHNA, CDR2 YNFKEQ. In DNA form, the CDR3 reads TGTGCCAGCACTCCGACTAGCGGCACCTACGAGCAGTACTTC. The encoded protein is CASTPTSGTYEQYF.

The chain recombines TRBV7-9 with TRBJ2-5, with 8 bases aligning to TRBD1. The ends lost 5 bases at V and 5 bases at J; junction bases unmatched: 10. Germline V lookup: CDR1 SEHNR, CDR2 FQNEAQ (reference sequence). The CDR3 has 15 residues. The CDR3 here is CASSRRQGMRETQYF. CDR3 DNA: TGTGCCAGCAGCCGGAGACAGGGGATGCGGGAGACCCAGTACTTC.

The chain uses TRBV7-2 and TRBJ2-7; 13 nucleotides match TRBD2. The CDR3 extends over 14 amino acids. Germline loops: CDR1 SGHTA, CDR2 FQGNSA. The junction had 4 bases not matched to a gene; V was cut back by 4 bases and J by 7 bases. CDR3 sequence: CASSWTSGSHEQYF. The DNA of the CDR3 is TGTGCCAGCAGCTGGACTAGCGGGAGTCATGAGCAGTACTTC. The entire variable domain, with the rest obtained from reference TRBV7-2 and TRBJ2-7, is as follows: GAGVSQSPSNKVTEKGKDVELRCDPISGHTALYWYRQSLGQGLEFLIYFQGNSAPDKSGLPSDRFSAERTGGSVSTLTIQRTQQEDSAVYLCASSWTSGSHEQYFGPGTRLTVT.

The chain recombines TRBV10-2 with TRBJ2-5; TRBD2 matches 7 bases. V lost 6 bases to trimming and J lost 3 bases; unmatched junction nucleotides: 13. Germline V gene lookup returns CDR1 WSHSY and CDR2 SAAADI. This CDR3 region has 16 residues. CDR3 DNA sequence: TGCGCCAGCAGAAATAGACTAGCAGAACAAAAAGAGACCCAGTACTTC. It specifies CASRNRLAEQKETQYF.

The table lists this clonotype with many counts. The gene calls are TRBV7-2 and TRBJ2-7, with 10 bases matching TRBD2. V shed 0 bases, J shed 4 bases, and the junction held 3 bases outside the gene matches. CDR3 size: 15 residues. CDR1 SGHTA and CDR2 FQGNSA come from the germline V gene. The CDR3 sequence: CASSLAGTSAYEQYF. The CDR3 DNA is TGTGCCAGCAGCTTAGCCGGGACTAGCGCGTACGAGCAGTACTTC.

The chain combines TRBV4-2 with TRBJ2-7; D is uncertain. Germline CDR1 is LGHNA and CDR2 is YNFKEQ. The V end was cut by 1 base, the J end by 3 bases, with 7 bases between. The CDR3 loop spans 13 amino acids. This CDR3 is CASSQVTRYEQYF. CDR3 nucleotides: TGTGCCAGCAGCCAAGTTACGCGCTACGAGCAGTACTTC.

This chain links TRBV6-1 with TRBJ2-3; the D gene is possibly TRBD1 (6 bases). The germline gives CDR1 MNHNS, CDR2 SASEGT. V was cut by 7 bases and J by 2 bases, with 19 bases left in between. The CDR3 has 16 amino acids. CDR3 bases: TGTGCCAGCACGGCCGGATTGGACAGATACACAGATACGCAGTATTTT. Its translation: CASTAGLDRYTDTQYF.

The chain carries TRBV5-5 and TRBJ2-1, with a weak D call TRBD2 (5 bases). Germline CDR1 and CDR2: SGHKS and YYEKEE (reference sequence). Trimming removed 3 bases from V and 14 bases from J, with 15 bases in between. CDR3 length: 12 residues. The CDR3: CASSSSQQREFF. For the CDR3, the DNA is TGTGCCAGCAGCTCGTCACAACAGAGGGAGTTCTTC.

This chain's CDR3 is CASSQDEGMATEQYF. CDR3 nucleotide sequence: TGCGCCAGCAGCCAAGATGAGGGGATGGCGACCGAGCAGTACTTC. The chain joins TRBV4-3 to TRBJ2-4, with D perhaps given as TRBD1 or TRBD2 (5 bases each). The assigned J gene may be wrong: the sequence end matches TRBJ2-7 better. The CDR3 extends over 15 amino acids. CDR1 is LGHNA, CDR2 YSLEER, per germline.

The chain employs TRBV7-8 and TRBJ1-2, with TRBD1 matching 8 bases. CDR3 length: 19 residues. The J segment lost 0 bases and the V segment lost 3 bases, leaving 15 bases of the junction unmatched. Germline-derived CDR1 and CDR2 are SGHVS and FQNEAQ. The CDR3, as DNA: TGTGCCAGCAGCTTTGTGGACAGGGCCATAGACCAAGCTAACTATGGCTACACCTTC. This encodes CASSFVDRAIDQANYGYTF.

The chain employs TRBV15 and TRBJ2-7, with TRBD1 matching over 9 bases. The ends lost 5 bases at V and 5 bases at J; junction bases unmatched: 7. CDR3 length equals 14 residues. Looked up from germline, CDR1 is LNHNV and CDR2 is YYDKDF (reference sequence). The CDR3 spells CATSLDRGVDEQYF. Here the CDR3 DNA reads TGTGCCACCAGCTTGGACAGGGGAGTGGACGAGCAGTACTTC.

This clonotype has only a few counts. The chain is built from TRBV28 and TRBJ2-5; TRBD2 agrees at 7 bases. V was clipped by 7 bases and J by 5 bases; unmatched bases: 10. The CDR3 contains 14 residues. CDR1 MDHEN and CDR2 SYDVKM come from the germline V gene. For the CDR3, the DNA is TGTGCCAGCATGGCGGGAGCGCCCCATGAGACCCAGTACTTC. It is translated as CASMAGAPHETQYF.

This clonotype was seen only once. One end of the junction fails to match germline, which may point to a read error. The genes are TRBV18 and TRBJ2-1; TRBD2 matches 12 bases. Germline-derived CDR1 and CDR2 are KGHSH and LQKENI. This CDR3 region has 17 residues. The CDR3 DNA is TGTACCAGCTCACCCGGACTAGCGGGGACATCCTACAATGAGCAGTTCTTC. The encoded protein is CTSSPGLAGTSYNEQFF.

This clonotype was seen a handful of times. This rearrangement joins TRBV9 to TRBJ1-1, with a possible D match to TRBD1 (5 bases). Germline loops: CDR1 SGDLS, CDR2 YYNGEE. Trimming pared 2 bases from V and 4 bases from J, leaving 6 bases between. The CDR3 has 12 residues. CDR3 bases: TGTGCCAGCAGCGTCGGGGGCACTGAAGCTTTCTTT. This encodes CASSVGGTEAFF.

The table lists this clonotype with a count of one. The J gene is TRBJ2-7, the V gene TRBV6-5; TRBD1 agrees at 9 bases. Germline V gene lookup returns CDR1 MNHEY and CDR2 SVGAGI. The J segment lost 3 bases and the V segment lost 5 bases, leaving 8 bases of the junction unmatched. The CDR3 extends over 15 amino acids. The CDR3, as DNA: TGTGCCAGCAGTGCAACGGGACAGGGCTTCTACGAGCAGTACTTC. The encoded protein is CASSATGQGFYEQYF.

The rearrangement links TRBV27 to TRBJ1-1; D is uncertain. CDR3 length: 11 amino acids. Trimming shortened V by 8 bases and J by 6 bases, and 10 bases separated the two germline ends. Germline values: CDR1 MNHEY, CDR2 SMNVEV (reference sequence). The CDR3: CASGRSPEAFF. DNA for the CDR3: TGTGCCAGCGGGAGAAGTCCTGAAGCTTTCTTT.